This TCR beta chain was sequenced for a study of a mutant IDH1 vaccine in newly diagnosed glioma. Study-wide background: Vaccination followed radiotherapy alone by 4-6 weeks, or accompanied temozolomide cycles. Therapy received beforehand was radiotherapy, temozolomide, or both, with most patients given both.

Note on this clone: Antigen specificity is unknown.

Described time point: week 47, end of study. Every vaccination contained 300 ug of the mutant IDH1 20-mer peptide and was paired with topical imiquimod. In weeks 1, 3, 5, 7, 11, 15, 19 and 23, patients were vaccinated. The method was immunoSEQ multiplex PCR; TCRdb's version includes in-frame clones alone and lacks a portion of them. Of tens of thousands of clones in the sample, approximately 75% were seen once. Trimming stripped 6 bases from V and 7 bases from J, with 12 bases between. The CDR3 runs 13 residues. From germline, CDR1 is SGHTA and CDR2 FQGNSA. Study outcomes and limitations: Patients mounted vaccine-induced immune responses in 85% to 95% of cases.

The sequence came from a middle-aged man with glioma. The chain employs TRBV7-2 and TRBJ2-2; D is perhaps TRBD1 (6 bases). The source material was PBMCs, sampled from a glioma patient whose treatment included an IDH1 peptide vaccine. CDR3 sequence: CASSIQGFGELFF. For the CDR3, the DNA is TGTGCCAGCAGTATTCAGGGGTTCGGGGAGCTGTTTTTT.